The rows below give T cell receptor beta chains drawn from one sample of a study of shared clonotypes between healthy human individuals. The protocol was immunoSEQ multiplex PCR, while the TCRdb copy is restricted to in-frame clones and leaves out a portion. The sample shows about 1.5 million clones, 95% to 99% of them seen only once. The source material was naive CD4+ T cells sorted from blood. These receptors all stem from a man under 40 in good health. Both conserved end residues are part of each CDR3. A D gene is named only where the DNA matches it firmly. Size is stated for part of the rows, as once, few or many counts, or as a class when the clone is expanded.

TRBD1,TRBV5-1,TRBJ2-2,NA,TGCGCCAGCAGGACAGGGGAAATGCGCACCGGGGAGCTGTTTTTT,CASRTGEMRTGELFF
NA,TRBV28,TRBJ1-2,NA,TGTGCCAGCGGTCAGCGGGGTAGGGACTATGGCTACACCTTC,CASGQRGRDYGYTF
TRBD1,TRBV15,TRBJ1-5,NA,TGTGCCACCAGCAGAGATGCAGGGGGCGCGAATCAGCCCCAGCATTTT,CATSRDAGGANQPQHF
NA,TRBV28,TRBJ1-5,NA,TGTGCCAGCAGTTTAGTTGGCAGTAGCAATCAGCCCCAGCATTTT,CASSLVGSSNQPQHF
NA,TRBV5-1,TRBJ2-2,NA,TGCGCCAGCAGCATTAGCGACGCGAACACCGGGGAGCTGTTTTTT,CASSISDANTGELFF
NA,TRBV19,TRBJ2-1,NA,TGTGCCAGTAGTATAGACCCCCCCGGTAGCTCCTACAATGAGCAGTTCTTC,CASSIDPPGSSYNEQFF
TRBD2,TRBV5-1,TRBJ2-7,NA,TGCGCCAGCAGCCTCGGACTAGCGGGACTCTCGGGCGAGCAGTACTTC,CASSLGLAGLSGEQYF
TRBD1,TRBV7-9,TRBJ2-2,NA,TGTGCCAGCAGTTTCCGGACAGGGGGCCCCGGGGAGCTGTTTTTT,CASSFRTGGPGELFF
NA,TRBV7-2,TRBJ2-5,NA,TGTGCCAGCACCCTACAGGACCAAGAGACCCAGTACTTC,CASTLQDQETQYF
NA,TRBV6-6,TRBJ2-1,NA,TGTGCCAGCAGAGATAACAATGAGCAGTTCTTC,CASRDNNEQFF
NA,TRBV5-8,TRBJ1-1,once,TGTGCCAGCAGCTTGGGGGGGGCACTGAACACTGAAGCTTTCTTT,CASSLGGALNTEAFF
NA,TRBV5-6,TRBJ2-1,NA,TGTGCCAGCAGCTTGGCTAGTTATGAGCAGTTCTTC,CASSLASYEQFF
TRBD1,TRBV11-2,TRBJ2-1,NA,TGTGCCAGCAGCTTAGACAGGGGGCTGTTCTTC,CASSLDRGLFF
NA,TRBV6-1,TRBJ1-5,NA,NA,CASSALWQPQHF
TRBD1,TRBV7-2,TRBJ2-7,NA,TGTGCCAGCAGCGGAGAGACAGGGGTTTACGAGCAGTACTTC,CASSGETGVYEQYF
NA,TRBV19,TRBJ2-1,once,TGTGCCAGTAGTCCCCTAGCCGGCCGCAATGAGCAGTTCTTC,CASSPLAGRNEQFF
NA,TRBV28,TRBJ2-2,NA,TGTGCCAGCAGTTTCCTTGACTCAGAGGGGTCAGGGGAGCTGTTTTTT,CASSFLDSEGSGELFF
TRBD2,TRBV7-3,TRBJ2-3,NA,TGTGCCAGCAGCTCCGGCGGGGGAGATACGCAGTATTTT,CASSSGGGDTQYF
NA,TRBV5-1,TRBJ2-3,NA,TGCGCCAGCAGCTTGGTTGGGAGCACAGATACGCAGTATTTT,CASSLVGSTDTQYF
NA,TRBV14,TRBJ2-7,NA,TGTGCCAGCAGCCAAGGTCCGGGGCACTCCTACGAGCAGTACTTC,CASSQGPGHSYEQYF
NA,TRBV5-1,TRBJ2-3,NA,TGCGCCAGCAGCTTCAGCGGAGGGGGAACAGATACGCAGTATTTT,CASSFSGGGTDTQYF
NA,TRBV9,TRBJ2-3,NA,TGTGCCAGCAGCATTAGCACAGATACGCAGTATTTT,CASSISTDTQYF
TRBD1,TRBV25-1,TRBJ1-1,NA,TGTGCCAGCAGTGGGGACAGGGCGATTTGGGATACTGAAGCTTTCTTT,CASSGDRAIWDTEAFF
NA,TRBV28,TRBJ1-2,NA,TGTGCCAGCAGTTTAAATGGCCACTATGGCTACACCTTC,CASSLNGHYGYTF
TRBD1,TRBV7-6,TRBJ2-7,NA,TGTGCCAGCAGCTTAGGGGGGGACAGGGGAACCGAGCAGTACTTC,CASSLGGDRGTEQYF
NA,TRBV5-4,TRBJ1-2,NA,TGTGCCAGCAGCCCTCGCCAGCAGGGAGGCTACACCTTC,CASSPRQQGGYTF
NA,TRBV30,TRBJ2-1,few,TGTGCCTGGAGTGTACGACGAGTAAACAATGAGCAGTTCTTC,CAWSVRRVNNEQFF
TRBD1,TRBV2,TRBJ2-1,NA,TGTGCCAGCGGCCCGGGACAGGGGGTAAAGGAGCAGTTCTTC,CASGPGQGVKEQFF
NA,TRBV6-1,TRBJ1-1,NA,TGTGCCAGCAGTCCAGACCCCAATTGGACGACTGAAGCTTTCTTT,CASSPDPNWTTEAFF
NA,TRBV7-9,TRBJ2-3,NA,TGTGCCAGCAGCTTAAGAGACTCCCATCTTCGCCGAGATACGCAGTATTTT,CASSLRDSHLRRDTQYF
NA,TRBV11-2,TRBJ2-1,NA,TGTGCCAGCAGCTTATCTTTCACGGGTGGGCAGTTCTTC,CASSLSFTGGQFF
NA,TRBV5-4,TRBJ2-5,NA,TGTGCCAGCAGCTTGGGGGGGGCCCAAGAGACCCAGTACTTC,CASSLGGAQETQYF